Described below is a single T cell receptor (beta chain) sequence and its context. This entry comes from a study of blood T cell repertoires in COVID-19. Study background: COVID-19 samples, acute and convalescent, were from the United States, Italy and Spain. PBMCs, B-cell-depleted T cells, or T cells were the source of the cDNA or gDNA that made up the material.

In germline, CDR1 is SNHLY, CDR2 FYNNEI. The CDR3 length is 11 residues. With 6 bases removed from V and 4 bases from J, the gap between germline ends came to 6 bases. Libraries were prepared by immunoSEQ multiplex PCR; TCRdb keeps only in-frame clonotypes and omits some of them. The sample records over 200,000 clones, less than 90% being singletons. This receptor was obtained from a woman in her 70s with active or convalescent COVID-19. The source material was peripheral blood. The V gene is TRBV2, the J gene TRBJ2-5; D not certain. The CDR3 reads CASSLRETQYF. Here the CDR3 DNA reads TGTGCCAGCAGCCTCCGAGAGACCCAGTACTTC.